One and the same sample provided the 20 T cell receptor beta chains below, sequenced in a study of blood T cell repertoires in COVID-19. Libraries were prepared by immunoSEQ multiplex PCR; TCRdb keeps only in-frame clonotypes and omits some of them. The data show 450,000 or so clones, over 85% seen once. Sequences were obtained from peripheral blood. The receptors come from a man younger than 35 with COVID-19, enrolled during active disease.

The CDR3 DNA reads as TGTGCCAGAAGCTTTCCACTCCCGGGACTAGCGGGAGGGACGTACTCCTACGAGCAGTACTTC. This encodes CARSFPLPGLAGGTYSYEQYF. The chain couples TRBV5-3 to TRBJ2-7, with 16 nucleotides matching TRBD2. TRBV5-3 is sorted into the ORF group, with uncertain function. This CDR3 comprises 21 residues. The J segment lost 0 bases and the V segment lost 2 bases, leaving 14 bases of the junction unmatched.

CDR3 in DNA: TGTGCCAGCAGCGTAGATAGCGGCTACGAGCAGTACTTC. Protein sequence: CASSVDSGYEQYF. The chain is built from TRBV9 and TRBJ2-7; the D gene is possibly TRBD2 (6 bases). Deletions cut 0 bases from V and 3 bases from J, with 7 bases between. Germline-derived CDR1 and CDR2 are SGDLS and YYNGEE. The CDR3 is 13 amino acids.

V gene TRBV7-9 combines with J gene TRBJ1-1, with D tentatively TRBD1 (6 bases). This CDR3 comprises 14 residues. CDR1 SEHNR and CDR2 FQNEAQ come from the germline V gene (reference sequence). V dropped 6 bases and J dropped 8 bases, with 19 bases sitting between them. This CDR3 is CASSPLGTGTEAFF. Here the CDR3 DNA reads TGTGCCAGCAGTCCCCTGGGGACCGGGACAGAAGCTTTCTTT.

The chain links TRBV29-1 to TRBJ2-2, with TRBD2 matching over 13 bases. The CDR3 extends over 14 amino acids. The junction had 2 bases not matched to a gene; V was cut back by 7 bases and J by 3 bases. Germline V gene sequence: CDR1 SQVTM, CDR2 ANQGSEA. The CDR3 DNA reads TGCAGCGGGACTAGCGGGGGCTACACCGGGGAGCTGTTTTTT. As protein: CSGTSGGYTGELFF.

CDR3: CASSLWQGGETQYF. The CDR3 DNA reads TGCGCCAGCAGCTTATGGCAGGGTGGAGAGACCCAGTACTTC. The chain has TRBV5-1 and TRBJ2-5, with D tentatively TRBD1 (5 bases). Germline V gives CDR1 SGHRS, CDR2 YFSETQ. This CDR3 has 14 amino acids. V lost 2 bases and J lost 4, with 12 bases in between.

The chain carries TRBV4-1 and TRBJ1-1; TRBD1 matches at 8 bases. V lost 1 base, J lost 5 bases, and 6 bases stayed unmatched. The CDR3 spans 15 residues. From germline, CDR1 is MGHRA and CDR2 YSYEKL. CDR3 residues: CASSQVDRDGTEAFF. In nucleotides, the CDR3 is TGCGCCAGCAGCCAAGTGGACAGGGACGGAACTGAAGCTTTCTTT.

This clone has just one count. This chain links TRBV27 with TRBJ2-1; tentative D call: TRBD1 (6 bases). The ends were cut back, 6 bases at V and 8 bases at J, with 17 bases in the middle. The CDR3 is made up of 14 amino acids. CDR1 is MNHEY, CDR2 SMNVEV, per germline (reference sequence). CDR3 in DNA: TGTGCCAGCAGCCCCTCAACAGGGTGGCATGAGCAGTTCTTC. Translation gives CASSPSTGWHEQFF.

The chain has TRBV19 and TRBJ2-5; 8 nucleotides line up with TRBD2. The CDR3 covers 15 residues. Germline V lookup: CDR1 LNHDA, CDR2 SQIVND (reference sequence). V lost 6 bases, J lost 3 bases, and 9 bases stayed unmatched. The CDR3 DNA reads TGTGCCAGTAGCAGAATTGGACTAGCAGAAGAGACCCAGTACTTC. Translating it yields CASSRIGLAEETQYF.

The chain employs TRBV2 and TRBJ1-1, with a tentative D call TRBD1 (6 bases). This CDR3 has 13 residues. Per germline, CDR1 SNHLY and CDR2 FYNNEI. V lost 8 bases and J lost 5, with 15 bases in between. The CDR3 loop reads CASRGHYMTEAFF. The CDR3 DNA sequence: TGTGCCAGCCGGGGACACTATATGACTGAAGCTTTCTTT.

Note on this clone: Additional DNA sequences in this sample encode the identical CDR3. The CDR3 here is CASSLAGNTEAFF. DNA of the CDR3: TGTGCCAGCAGTTTAGCAGGGAACACTGAAGCTTTCTTT. J is TRBJ1-1 and V is TRBV27; D remains unclear. Trimming pared 2 bases from V and 1 base from J, leaving 5 bases between. CDR1 and CDR2 (germline): MNHEY, SMNVEV (reference sequence). The CDR3 covers 13 residues.

This chain links TRBV29-1 with TRBJ2-2; 7 nucleotides match TRBD1. The V segment lost 6 bases and the J segment 7 bases; nucleotides outside the gene matches: 11. The CDR3 spans 14 residues. CDR1 SQVTM and CDR2 ANQGSEA come from the germline V gene. CDR3 sequence reads: CSVDLGQRSGELFF. DNA of the CDR3: TGCAGCGTCGACCTGGGACAGCGAAGCGGGGAGCTGTTTTTT.

This chain uses TRBV5-5 with TRBJ2-3; 11 positions agree with TRBD2. CDR1 is SGHKS, CDR2 YYEKEE, per germline (reference sequence). CDR3 length: 16 amino acids. Germline trimming cut 6 bases from V and 0 bases from J; bases unmatched to any gene: 6. In DNA, the CDR3 is TGTGCCAGCACTCGGACTAGCGGGTTTAGCACAGATACGCAGTATTTT. The encoded protein is CASTRTSGFSTDTQYF. The whole variable domain, filled in from reference TRBV5-5 and TRBJ2-3, reads DAGVTQSPTHLIKTRGQQVTLRCSPISGHKSVSWYQQVLGQGPQFIFQYYEKEERGRGNFPDRFSARQFPNYSSELNVNALLLGDSALYLCASTRTSGFSTDTQYFGPGTRLTVL.

The chain recombines TRBV27 with TRBJ2-2, with D unclear. Trimming left V 5 bases short and J 4 bases short, with 11 bases between. This CDR3 has 14 residues. Germline lookup yields CDR1 MNHEY and CDR2 SMNVEV (reference sequence). This CDR3 is CASSSRVSTGELFF. CDR3 DNA: TGTGCCAGCAGTAGTCGAGTTTCCACCGGGGAGCTGTTTTTT.

The chain is built from TRBV15 and TRBJ1-5; D remains ambiguous. Germline CDR1 and CDR2: LNHNV and YYDKDF (reference sequence). CDR3 length: 15 residues. Trimming stripped 0 bases from V and 3 bases from J, with 9 bases between. Here the CDR3 reads CATSRDAVINQPQHF. The CDR3 DNA sequence: TGTGCCACCAGCAGAGATGCAGTGATCAATCAGCCCCAGCATTTT.

The CDR3 DNA reads TGTGCCAGCAGCGTCGGGACACTTAACACCGGGGAGCTGTTTTTT. Encoded protein: CASSVGTLNTGELFF. J is TRBJ2-2 and V is TRBV9; TRBD1 might be the D (6 bases). Between the trimmed V and J ends, which lost 2 bases and 2 bases, there was a span of 10 bases. The CDR3 is made up of 15 amino acids. The germline V gene encodes CDR1 SGDLS and CDR2 YYNGEE.

The chain recombines TRBV27 with TRBJ2-7; 8 nucleotides align to TRBD2. The ends lost 6 bases at V and 0 bases at J; junction bases unmatched: 7. Looked up from germline, CDR1 is MNHEY and CDR2 is SMNVEV (reference sequence). The CDR3 totals 15 residues. CDR3 DNA: TGTGCCAGCAGCGATCGGGGGGGATTCTCCTACGAGCAGTACTTC. Protein product: CASSDRGGFSYEQYF.

Comments on this clone: Other DNA sequences in this specimen translate into the identical CDR3. The V gene is TRBV6-5, the J gene TRBJ1-1; a weak D match, TRBD1 (5 bases). This CDR3 region has 14 residues. V shed 3 bases and J shed 4 bases, with 12 bases lying between them. The V gene's germline CDR1 is MNHEY and CDR2 SVGAGI. CDR3 nucleotide sequence: TGTGCCAGCAGTTATGATGGGGCGCGCACTGAAGCTTTCTTT. This codes for CASSYDGARTEAFF.

The rearrangement uses TRBV15 and TRBJ2-1, with TRBD1 matching 8 bases. CDR1 LNHNV and CDR2 YYDKDF come from the germline V gene (reference sequence). The V and J ends lost 4 bases and 6 bases, in that order; junction bases with no gene match: 8. This CDR3 contains 15 residues. In DNA, the CDR3 is TGTGCCACCAGCACCTGGACAGGGCCAAGCAATGAGCAGTTCTTC. This codes for CATSTWTGPSNEQFF.

The gene calls are TRBV5-1 and TRBJ1-3; D unclear. CDR1 and CDR2 from the germline V gene are SGHRS and YFSETQ. V was pared by 0 bases and J by 0 bases, with 7 bases between. CDR3 size: 15 residues. The CDR3 DNA sequence: TGCGCCAGCAGCTTGGAGAGAGACTCTGGAAACACCATATATTTT. It yields the protein CASSLERDSGNTIYF.

This chain links TRBV6-1 with TRBJ2-5; the match to TRBD2 covers 13 bases. The CDR3 totals 19 residues. The ends lost 2 bases at V and 1 base at J; junction bases unmatched: 10. The germline CDR1 and CDR2 sequences are MNHNS and SASEGT. CDR3: CASSELRGLAGSSQETQYF. The CDR3 DNA reads TGTGCCAGCAGTGAACTCAGGGGACTAGCGGGGTCTTCCCAAGAGACCCAGTACTTC.